Below, one T cell receptor beta chain is given with its context. The sample is drawn from a study of blood T cell repertoires in COVID-19. Profiling relied on immunoSEQ multiplex PCR, and the TCRdb table lists in-frame clones only, not all of them. Found here are 400,000 to 550,000 clones, 70% to 90% of them singletons; the top ten hold under 2.5%. The V segment lost 3 bases and the J segment 4 bases; nucleotides outside the gene matches: 3. This CDR3 region has 15 residues. Germline lookup yields CDR1 SGHAT and CDR2 FQNNGV. Sample: PBMCs or T cells enriched from blood (not recorded which). The rearrangement joins TRBV11-2 to TRBJ2-1; 10 bases fit TRBD2. The TCR comes from a young woman with acute COVID-19. CDR3 in DNA: TGTGCCAGCAGCTTTGGACTAGCGGATTACAATGAGCAGTTCTTC. Its translation is CASSFGLADYNEQFF.